The clone carrying this TCR beta chain was counted a few times. Its antigen remains unknown. The CDR3 extends 3 residues past the end of the read, so its final part is completed from the germline J gene. These data are taken from a study of T cell clonality in common variable immunodeficiency. Measured with immunoSEQ multiplex PCR; TCRdb has only the in-frame clones, and not every one. The table records approximately 16,000 clones without singletons, the ten largest covering 12% to 15%. CVID meant reduced serum IgG, IgA and/or IgM plus specific antibody deficiency. CVID subjects were some 15 female and roughly 31 male, aged about 8 to 65. The V end was cut by 3 bases, the J end by 3 bases, with 11 bases between. CDR1 is KGHSH and CDR2 is LQKENI in the germline V gene. The CDR3 contains 14 residues. The study, taken as a whole, reports: Links between repertoire features and CVID complications were heterogeneity-limited. TCRbeta clonality was increased in CVID versus healthy controls. Common variable immunodeficiency TCR beta sequences reportedly had fewer deletions and N-nucleotide insertions.

This TCR came from a human donor with common variable immunodeficiency. The chain uses TRBV18 and TRBJ2-5; no clear D gene. Sequenced sample: peripheral blood mononuclear cells. The CDR3 here is CASSPPRLEETQYF. The DNA read from the CDR3 is TGTGCCAGCTCACCCCCGAGGCTCGAAGAGACC.